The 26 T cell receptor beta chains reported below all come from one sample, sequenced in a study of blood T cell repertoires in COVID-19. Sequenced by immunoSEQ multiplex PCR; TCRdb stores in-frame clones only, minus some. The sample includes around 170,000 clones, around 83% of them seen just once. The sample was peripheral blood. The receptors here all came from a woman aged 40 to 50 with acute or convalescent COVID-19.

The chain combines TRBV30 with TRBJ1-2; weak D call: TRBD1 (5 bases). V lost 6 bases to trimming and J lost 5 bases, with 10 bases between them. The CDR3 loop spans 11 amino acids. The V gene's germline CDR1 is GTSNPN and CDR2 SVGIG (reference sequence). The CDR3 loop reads CACQGFYGYTF. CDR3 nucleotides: TGTGCCTGTCAGGGATTTTATGGCTACACCTTC. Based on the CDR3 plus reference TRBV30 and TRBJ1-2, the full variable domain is SQTIHQWPATLVQPVGSPLSLECTVEGTSNPNLYWYRQAAGRGLQLLFYSVGIGQISSEVPQNLSASRPQDRQFILSSKKLLLSDSGFYLCACQGFYGYTFGSGTRLTVV.

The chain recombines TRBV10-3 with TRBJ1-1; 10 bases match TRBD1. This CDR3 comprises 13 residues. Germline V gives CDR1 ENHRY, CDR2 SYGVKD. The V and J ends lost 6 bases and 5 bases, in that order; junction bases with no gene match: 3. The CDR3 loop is CAIRGTGVTEAFF. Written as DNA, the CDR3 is TGTGCCATCAGAGGGACAGGGGTAACTGAAGCTTTCTTT.

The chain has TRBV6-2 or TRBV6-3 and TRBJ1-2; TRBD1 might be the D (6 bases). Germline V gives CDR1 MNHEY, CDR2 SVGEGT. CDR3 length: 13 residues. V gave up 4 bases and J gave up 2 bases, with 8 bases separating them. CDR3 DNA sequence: TGTGCCAGCAGTTGGACAGAGAACTATGGCTACACCTTC. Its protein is CASSWTENYGYTF.

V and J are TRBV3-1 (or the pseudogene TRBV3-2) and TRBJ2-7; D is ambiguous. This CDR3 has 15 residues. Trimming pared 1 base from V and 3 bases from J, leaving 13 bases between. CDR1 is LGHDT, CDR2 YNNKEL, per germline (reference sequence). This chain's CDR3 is CASSQGNSLNYEQYF. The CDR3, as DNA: TGTGCCAGCAGCCAAGGCAATAGCTTAAACTACGAGCAGTACTTC.

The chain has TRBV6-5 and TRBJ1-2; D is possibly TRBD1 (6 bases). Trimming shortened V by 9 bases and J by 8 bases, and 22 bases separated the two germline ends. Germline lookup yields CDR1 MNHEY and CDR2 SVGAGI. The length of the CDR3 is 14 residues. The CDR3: CASSYFREGEGYTF. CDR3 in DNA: TGTGCCAGTTCCTACTTCCGAGAGGGGGAAGGCTACACCTTC.

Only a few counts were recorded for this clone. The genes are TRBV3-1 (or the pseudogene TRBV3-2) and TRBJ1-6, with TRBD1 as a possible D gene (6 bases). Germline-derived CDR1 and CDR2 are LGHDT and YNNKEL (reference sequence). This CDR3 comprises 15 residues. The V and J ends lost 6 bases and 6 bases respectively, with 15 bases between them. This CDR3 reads CASRVQGRGNSPLHF. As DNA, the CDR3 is TGTGCCAGCAGAGTACAGGGAAGGGGTAATTCACCCCTCCACTTT.

The CDR3 here is CASSPSTNEKLFF. CDR3 DNA: TGTGCCAGCTCACCCTCAACTAATGAAAAACTGTTTTTT. The chain joins TRBV18 to TRBJ1-4; D uncertain. This CDR3 contains 13 residues. The V end lost 3 bases, the J end lost 0 bases, and 2 bases lay between the germline ends. Germline lookup yields CDR1 KGHSH and CDR2 LQKENI.

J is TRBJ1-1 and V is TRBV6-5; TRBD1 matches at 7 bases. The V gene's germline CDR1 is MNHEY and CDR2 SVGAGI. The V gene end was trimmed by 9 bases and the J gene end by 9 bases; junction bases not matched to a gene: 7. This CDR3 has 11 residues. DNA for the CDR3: TGTGCCAGGACCCTACAGGGGAAAGCTTTCTTT. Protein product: CARTLQGKAFF.

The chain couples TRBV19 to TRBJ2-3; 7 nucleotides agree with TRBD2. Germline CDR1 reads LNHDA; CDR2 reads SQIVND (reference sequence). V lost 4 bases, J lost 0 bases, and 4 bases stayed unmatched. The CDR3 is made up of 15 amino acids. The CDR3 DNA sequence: TGTGCCAGTAGTAAGCGGGGAACGAGCACAGATACGCAGTATTTT. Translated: CASSKRGTSTDTQYF.

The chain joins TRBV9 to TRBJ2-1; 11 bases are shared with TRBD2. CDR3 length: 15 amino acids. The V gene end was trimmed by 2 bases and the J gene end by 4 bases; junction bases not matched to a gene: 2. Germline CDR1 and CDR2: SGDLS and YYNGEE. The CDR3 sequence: CASSVTSGAYNEQFF. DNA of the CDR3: TGTGCCAGCAGCGTGACTAGCGGGGCGTACAATGAGCAGTTCTTC.

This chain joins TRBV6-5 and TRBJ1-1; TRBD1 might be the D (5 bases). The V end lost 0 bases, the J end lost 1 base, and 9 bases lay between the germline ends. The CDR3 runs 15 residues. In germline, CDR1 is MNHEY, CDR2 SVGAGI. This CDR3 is CASSYSPDKNTEAFF. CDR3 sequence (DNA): TGTGCCAGCAGTTACTCTCCGGACAAGAACACTGAAGCTTTCTTT.

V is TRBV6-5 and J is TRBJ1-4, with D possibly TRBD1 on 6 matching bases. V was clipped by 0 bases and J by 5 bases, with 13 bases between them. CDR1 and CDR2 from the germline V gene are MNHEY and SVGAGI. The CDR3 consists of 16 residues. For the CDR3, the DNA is TGTGCCAGCAGTTACTCGGTACAGGGAGTAAATGAAAAACTGTTTTTT. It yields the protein CASSYSVQGVNEKLFF.

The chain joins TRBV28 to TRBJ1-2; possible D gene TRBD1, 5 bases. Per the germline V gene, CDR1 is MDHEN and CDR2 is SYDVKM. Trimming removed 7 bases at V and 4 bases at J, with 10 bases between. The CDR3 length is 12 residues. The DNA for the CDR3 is TGTGCCAGCAACGGGGGGAGCTATGGCTACACCTTC. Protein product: CASNGGSYGYTF.

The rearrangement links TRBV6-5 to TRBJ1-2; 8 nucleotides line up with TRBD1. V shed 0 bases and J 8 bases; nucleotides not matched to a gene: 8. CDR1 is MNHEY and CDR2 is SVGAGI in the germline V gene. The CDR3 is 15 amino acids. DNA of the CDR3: TGTGCCAGCAGTTACTCAATCGGACAGGGACGGGGCTACACCTTC. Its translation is CASSYSIGQGRGYTF.

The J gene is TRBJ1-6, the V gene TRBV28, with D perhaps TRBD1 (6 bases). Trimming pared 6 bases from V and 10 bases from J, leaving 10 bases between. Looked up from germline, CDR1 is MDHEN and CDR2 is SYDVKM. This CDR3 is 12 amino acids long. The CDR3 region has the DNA TGTGCCAGCAGCCAGGACAGATCACCCCTCCACTTT. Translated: CASSQDRSPLHF.

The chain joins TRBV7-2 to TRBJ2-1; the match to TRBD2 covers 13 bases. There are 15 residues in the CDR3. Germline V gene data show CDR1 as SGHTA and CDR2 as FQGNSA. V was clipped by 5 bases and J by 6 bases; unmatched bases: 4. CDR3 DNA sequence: TGTGCCAGCAGCATGACTAGCGGGAGGCTCAATGAGCAGTTCTTC. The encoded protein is CASSMTSGRLNEQFF.

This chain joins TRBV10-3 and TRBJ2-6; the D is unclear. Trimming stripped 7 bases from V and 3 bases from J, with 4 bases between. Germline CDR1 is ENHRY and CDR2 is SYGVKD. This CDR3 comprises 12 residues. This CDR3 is CAITDGANVLTF. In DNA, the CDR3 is TGTGCCATCACAGATGGGGCCAACGTCCTGACTTTC.

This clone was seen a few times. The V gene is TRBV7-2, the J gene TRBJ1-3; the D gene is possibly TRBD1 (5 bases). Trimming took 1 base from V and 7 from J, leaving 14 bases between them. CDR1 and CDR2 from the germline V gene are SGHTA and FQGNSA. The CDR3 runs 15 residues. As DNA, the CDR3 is TGTGCCAGCAGCTTAGAAGGGGCAGCCCGGAACACCATATATTTT. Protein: CASSLEGAARNTIYF. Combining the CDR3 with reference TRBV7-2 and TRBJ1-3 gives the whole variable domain GAGVSQSPSNKVTEKGKDVELRCDPISGHTALYWYRQSLGQGLEFLIYFQGNSAPDKSGLPSDRFSAERTGGSVSTLTIQRTQQEDSAVYLCASSLEGAARNTIYFGEGSWLTVV.

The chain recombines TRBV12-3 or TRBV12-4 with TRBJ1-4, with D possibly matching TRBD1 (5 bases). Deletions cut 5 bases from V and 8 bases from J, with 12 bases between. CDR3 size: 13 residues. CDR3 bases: TGTGCCAGCAGTGGGCCACGGGGGGAAAAACTGTTTTTT. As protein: CASSGPRGEKLFF.

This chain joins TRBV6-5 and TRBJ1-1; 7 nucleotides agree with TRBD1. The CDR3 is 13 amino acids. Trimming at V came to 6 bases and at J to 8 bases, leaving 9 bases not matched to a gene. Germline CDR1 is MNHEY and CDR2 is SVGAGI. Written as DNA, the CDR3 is TGTGCCAGCAGCCCCTCCCGGGACAGAGAAGCTTTCTTT. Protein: CASSPSRDREAFF.

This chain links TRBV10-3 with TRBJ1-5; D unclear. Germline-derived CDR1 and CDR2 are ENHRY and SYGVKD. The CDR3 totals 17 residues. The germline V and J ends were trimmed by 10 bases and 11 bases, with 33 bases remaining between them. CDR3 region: CATQPTTAGVTAGAQHF. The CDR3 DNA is TGTGCCACCCAACCTACCACGGCCGGGGTCACCGCCGGGGCCCAGCATTTT.

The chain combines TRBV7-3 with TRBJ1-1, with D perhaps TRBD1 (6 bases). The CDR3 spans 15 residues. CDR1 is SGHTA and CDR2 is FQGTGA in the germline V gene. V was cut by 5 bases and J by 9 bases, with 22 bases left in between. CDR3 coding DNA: TGTGCCAGCAGCACAAGGGCAGGGGAAACAACTAAAGCTTTCTTT. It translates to CASSTRAGETTKAFF.

The CDR3 coding sequence is TGTGCCAGCAGTGTGACTTTAGCTGGCACAGATACGCAGTATTTT. It codes for CASSVTLAGTDTQYF. The chain combines TRBV6-4 with TRBJ2-3; D uncertain. The CDR3 extends over 15 amino acids. Trimming removed 4 bases at V and 1 base at J, with 12 bases between. CDR1 and CDR2 (germline): MRHNA, SNTAGT.

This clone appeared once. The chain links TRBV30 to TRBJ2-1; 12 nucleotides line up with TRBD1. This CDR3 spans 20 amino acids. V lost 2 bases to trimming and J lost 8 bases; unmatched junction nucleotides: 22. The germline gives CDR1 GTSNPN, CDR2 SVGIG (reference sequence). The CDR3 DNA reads TGTGCCTGGAGTCGAACCGGGACAGGGGGCTCTGCGGGAGCTCGGGATGAGCAGTTCTTC. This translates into CAWSRTGTGGSAGARDEQFF.

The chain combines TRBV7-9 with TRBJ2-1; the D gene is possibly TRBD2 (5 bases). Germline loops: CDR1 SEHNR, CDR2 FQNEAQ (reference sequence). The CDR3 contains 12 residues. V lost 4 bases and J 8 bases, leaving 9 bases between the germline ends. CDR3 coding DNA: TGTGCCAGCAGCTCCCTGAGGGATGAGCAGTTCTTC. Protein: CASSSLRDEQFF.

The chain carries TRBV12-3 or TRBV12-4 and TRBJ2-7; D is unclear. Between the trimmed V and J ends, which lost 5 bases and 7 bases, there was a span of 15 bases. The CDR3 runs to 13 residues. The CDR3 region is CASSPPYRSEQYF. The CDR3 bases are TGTGCCAGCAGTCCACCGTATCGGTCGGAGCAGTACTTC.